The entry that follows covers one T cell receptor beta chain sequence. This record comes from a study of graft-versus-host responses after intestinal transplantation. Trimming left V 4 bases short and J 8 bases short, with 6 bases between. The CDR3 loop spans 11 amino acids. Per the germline V gene, CDR1 is MGHRA and CDR2 is YSYEKL. TCRdb's copy holds only in-frame clones and misses some; the assay was immunoSEQ multiplex PCR. The sample has tens of thousands of clones, approximately 89% seen once. The receptor comes from a human patient who received an intestinal transplant, so some T cells may come from the graft donor. The rearrangement joins TRBV4-1 to TRBJ2-1; D not certain. The sample was PBMCs, taken about 4 months after intestinal transplantation. CDR3 residues: CASSRRDEQFF. The CDR3 region has the DNA TGCGCCAGCAGCCGACGGGATGAGCAGTTCTTC.